This T cell receptor beta chain stems from a study of Ad26.COV2.S vaccination and SARS-CoV-2 variants. Study in general: Ad26.COV2.S was injected intramuscularly once or twice, 56 days apart.

With respect to this clone: Its target is unknown.

Only in-frame clones appear in the TCRdb table, and some are missing; sequencing was by immunoSEQ multiplex PCR. The data show under 550,000 clones, 75% to 95% seen once. Findings of the study overall: Placebo recipients showed lower spike-specific TCR breadth than vaccinees.

CDR1 SGHNT and CDR2 YYREEE come from the germline V gene (reference sequence). CDR3 length: 16 residues. Trimming cost V 0 bases and J 9 bases, with 18 bases left between them. Treatment denoted: some 20 received Ad26.COV2.S at low or high dose, single or two shots; about 5 received placebo; per-sample allocation not given. After the first vaccine or placebo injection, samples were drawn on day 63. An adult of 18-55 years in Boston served as donor. The vaccine delivered Wuhan-strain SARS-CoV-2 spike through an Ad26 vector. This specimen was peripheral blood, taken in a trial of Ad26.COV2.S vaccine versus placebo. The clonotype comes from a person between 18 and 65 years old who received the Ad26.COV2.S COVID-19 vaccine or a placebo. This rearrangement joins TRBV5-4 to TRBJ2-2; tentatively, D is TRBD1 (5 bases). The CDR3 loop reads CASSLEAGLLSRELFF. The CDR3 bases are TGTGCCAGCAGCTTGGAGGCAGGGTTGCTTAGTAGGGAGCTGTTTTTT.